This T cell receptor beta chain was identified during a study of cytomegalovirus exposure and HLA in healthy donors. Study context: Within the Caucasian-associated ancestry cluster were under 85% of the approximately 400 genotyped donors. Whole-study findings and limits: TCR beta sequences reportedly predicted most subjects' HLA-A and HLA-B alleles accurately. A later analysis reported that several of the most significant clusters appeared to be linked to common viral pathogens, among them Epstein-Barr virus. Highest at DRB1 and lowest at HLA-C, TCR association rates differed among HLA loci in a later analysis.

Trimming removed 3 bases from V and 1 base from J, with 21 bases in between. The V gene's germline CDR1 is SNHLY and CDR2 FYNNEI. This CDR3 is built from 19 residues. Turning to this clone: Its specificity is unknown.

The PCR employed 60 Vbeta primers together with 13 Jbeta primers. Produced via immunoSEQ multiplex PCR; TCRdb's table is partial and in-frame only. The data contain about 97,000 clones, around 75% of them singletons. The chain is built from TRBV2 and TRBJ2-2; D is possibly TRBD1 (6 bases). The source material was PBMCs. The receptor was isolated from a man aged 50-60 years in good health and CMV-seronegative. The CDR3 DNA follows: TGTGCCAGCAGTGATAGACCTCTAGGACAGTATGAGAACACCGGGGAGCTGTTTTTT. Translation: CASSDRPLGQYENTGELFF.